These 18 T cell receptor beta chains originate from one sample sequenced in a study of response to subunit inactivated influenza vaccine. TCRdb recomputed calls from the RT-PCR reads with MiXCR, one row per CDR3 protein. The repertoire holds hundreds of thousands of distinct CDR3 sequences, with roughly 15% as singletons. The sequencing used PBMCs from blood, collected about 14 days before vaccination. The receptor source for this set is a man in his fifties who received an inactivated influenza vaccine.

There are many counts of this clonotype. The V call is TRBV6-5, the J call TRBJ1-1, with 12 nucleotides matching TRBD1. The trim removed 2 bases at V and 2 bases at J, leaving 9 bases unmatched. The CDR3 has 18 amino acids. Per germline, CDR1 MNHEY and CDR2 SVGAGI. The CDR3 here is CASSYRDRGLSENTEAFF. DNA for the CDR3: TGTGCCAGCAGTTACCGGGACAGGGGGCTCTCCGAAAACACTGAAGCTTTCTTT.

In this sample, this clonotype turned up many times. The chain is built from TRBV3-1 and TRBJ2-2, with D possibly being TRBD2 (5 bases). There are 13 residues in the CDR3. The germline CDR1 and CDR2 sequences are LGHDT and YNNKEL (reference sequence). Trimming removed 6 bases from V and 0 bases from J, with 5 bases in between. Here the CDR3 reads CASRTTNTGELFF. The CDR3 DNA reads TGTGCCAGCAGGACTACGAACACCGGGGAGCTGTTTTTT.

This clonotype was counted between two and nine times. The V and J genes are TRBV6-1 and TRBJ1-2; no clear D. Germline V lookup: CDR1 MNHNS, CDR2 SASEGT. Trimming took 5 bases from V and 7 from J, leaving 17 bases between them. The CDR3 totals 14 residues. CDR3 residues: CASSPNDAGRGYTF. The CDR3 nucleotides are TGTGCCAGCAGTCCCAACGACGCAGGCCGTGGCTACACCTTC.

This clonotype has a handful of counts. The chain recombines TRBV12-3 or TRBV12-4 with TRBJ2-1; TRBD2 matches at 12 bases. V dropped 7 bases and J dropped 8; count of bases not matched to a gene: 9. This CDR3 is built from 15 residues. The CDR3 nucleotides read TGTGCCAGCACCCCTCTAGCGGGAGGGTCCGATGAGCAGTTCTTC. Amino acid sequence: CASTPLAGGSDEQFF.

The rearrangement links TRBV12-3 or TRBV12-4 to TRBJ1-2; 9 bases are shared with TRBD1. Trimming at V came to 6 bases and at J to 0 bases, leaving 8 bases not matched to a gene. The CDR3 consists of 16 residues. CDR3 DNA: TGTGCCAGCAGCTTCTCGGACAGGGGAGCTAACTATGGCTACACCTTC. The encoded protein is CASSFSDRGANYGYTF.

The chain is built from TRBV10-3 and TRBJ1-2; no clear D gene. V lost 9 bases and J lost 0, with 14 bases in between. The CDR3 contains 14 residues. Germline CDR1 is ENHRY and CDR2 is SYGVKD. The CDR3 sequence: CAIGRERTNYGYTF. CDR3 DNA sequence: TGTGCCATTGGTAGAGAGCGAACTAACTATGGCTACACCTTC.

The rearrangement uses TRBV20-1 and TRBJ2-1, with 7 bases aligning to TRBD1. There are 12 residues in the CDR3. Germline CDR1 DFQATT, CDR2 SNEGSKA (reference sequence). Losses at the gene ends were 6 bases for V and 3 bases for J; bases not matched to a gene: 2. CDR3 nucleotide sequence: TGCAGTGCAAACAGGGGCTACAATGAGCAGTTCTTC. It translates to CSANRGYNEQFF.

The rearrangement links TRBV28 to TRBJ2-5; D remains ambiguous. The CDR3 contains 14 residues. Germline CDR1 MDHEN, CDR2 SYDVKM. The V and J ends lost 6 bases and 2 bases respectively, with 13 bases between them. DNA of the CDR3: TGTGCCAGCAGGAAACGGACGGTACAAGAGACCCAGTACTTC. This codes for CASRKRTVQETQYF.

The rearrangement uses TRBV7-8 and TRBJ2-7; the D is unclear. V was pared by 2 bases and J by 0 bases, with 8 bases between. This CDR3 is 14 amino acids long. The V gene's germline CDR1 is SGHVS and CDR2 FQNEAQ. CDR3 residues: CASSLREASYEQYF. The DNA for the CDR3 is TGTGCCAGCAGCTTACGAGAGGCCTCCTACGAGCAGTACTTC.

The rearrangement joins TRBV6-5 to TRBJ2-7; D is unresolved. V shed 2 bases and J shed 3 bases, with 17 bases lying between them. Germline loops: CDR1 MNHEY, CDR2 SVGAGI. This CDR3 contains 16 residues. The CDR3 sequence is CASSYMGIGSNYEQYF. The CDR3 DNA sequence: TGTGCCAGCAGTTACATGGGGATCGGGTCAAACTACGAGCAGTACTTC.

V usage is TRBV7-6 and J usage is TRBJ2-5, with D tentatively TRBD1 (5 bases). Germline V gene data show CDR1 as SGHVS and CDR2 as FNYEAQ. V was shortened by 6 bases and J by 5 bases, with 16 bases between the two germline ends. This CDR3 comprises 14 residues. DNA of the CDR3: TGTGCCAGCAGTCCGATGTGGGGCCAGGAGACCCAGTACTTC. It encodes CASSPMWGQETQYF.

V is TRBV28 and J is TRBJ2-3; tentative D call: TRBD1 (5 bases). Germline CDR1 MDHEN, CDR2 SYDVKM. This CDR3 contains 17 residues. Deletions cut 5 bases from V and 5 bases from J, with 23 bases between. The CDR3 sequence is CASSLPRQSAARDTQYF. In DNA, the CDR3 is TGTGCCAGCAGTCTCCCTAGACAGAGCGCGGCTAGAGATACGCAGTATTTT. Together with reference TRBV28 and TRBJ2-3, the CDR3 gives the full variable domain: DVKVTQSSRYLVKRTGEKVFLECVQDMDHENMFWYRQDPGLGLRLIYFSYDVKMKEKGDIPEGYSVSREKKERFSLILESASTNQTSMYLCASSLPRQSAARDTQYFGPGTRLTVL.

This chain connects TRBV7-9 to TRBJ2-7; D tentatively fits TRBD1 or TRBD2 (5 bases each). The CDR3 runs to 14 residues. V gave up 5 bases and J gave up 2 bases, with 13 bases separating them. Looked up from germline, CDR1 is SEHNR and CDR2 is FQNEAQ (reference sequence). CDR3 bases: TGTGCCAGCAGCCACCGGGACCTAGCCTACGAGCAGTACTTC. Protein product: CASSHRDLAYEQYF. Full variable domain (missing parts from reference TRBV7-9 and TRBJ2-7): DTGVSQNPRHKITKRGQNVTFRCDPISEHNRLYWYRQTLGQGPEFLTYFQNEAQLEKSRLLSDRFSAERPKGSFSTLEIQRTEQGDSAMYLCASSHRDLAYEQYFGPGTRLTVT.

This clonotype was recorded a few times. The V gene is TRBV10-3, the J gene TRBJ1-6, with D possibly being TRBD1 (6 bases). The CDR3 is made up of 15 amino acids. CDR1 and CDR2 from the germline V gene are ENHRY and SYGVKD. V shed 6 bases and J shed 7 bases, with 16 bases lying between them. CDR3 sequence: CAISERGEGNSPLHF. In nucleotides, the CDR3 is TGTGCCATCAGCGAGAGGGGGGAAGGAAATTCACCCCTCCACTTT.

This clonotype turned up a few times. The rearrangement links TRBV12-3 or TRBV12-4 to TRBJ2-5, with TRBD2 identical over 9 bases. The CDR3 has 16 residues. The V segment lost 3 bases and the J segment 2 bases; nucleotides outside the gene matches: 7. The CDR3 nucleotides read TGTGCCAGCAGTTTCGGGCCTAGCGGGGCGCAAGAGACCCAGTACTTC. Residues: CASSFGPSGAQETQYF.

This clonotype has a count of ten or more. This chain connects TRBV7-2 to TRBJ2-4; 11 nucleotides agree with TRBD2. From germline, CDR1 is SGHTA and CDR2 FQGNSA. V shed 6 bases and J 2 bases; nucleotides not matched to a gene: 12. The CDR3 is 18 residues long. In DNA form, the CDR3 reads TGTGCCAGCAGACTTAGCGGGGGGGCCGGTTCACCCAAAAACATTCAGTACTTC. This codes for CASRLSGGAGSPKNIQYF.

This clonotype has a count of ten or more. The genes are TRBV6-2 or TRBV6-3 and TRBJ2-3, with TRBD1 matching 7 bases. Germline loops: CDR1 MNHEY, CDR2 SVGEGT. This CDR3 contains 14 residues. V lost 4 bases and J lost 1; bases outside the gene matches: 2. CDR3 amino acids: CASSWTGGTDTQYF. The CDR3 DNA is TGTGCCAGCAGTTGGACAGGCGGCACAGATACGCAGTATTTT.

The J gene is TRBJ2-1, the V gene TRBV6-2 or TRBV6-3, with TRBD2 matching 9 bases. This CDR3 has 14 residues. Trimming cost V 8 bases and J 4 bases; bases outside gene matches: 6. Per germline, CDR1 MNHEY and CDR2 SVGEGT. The CDR3 DNA sequence: TGTGCCAGCCAGAGCGGGGGGAATTACAATGAGCAGTTCTTC. This translates into CASQSGGNYNEQFF.